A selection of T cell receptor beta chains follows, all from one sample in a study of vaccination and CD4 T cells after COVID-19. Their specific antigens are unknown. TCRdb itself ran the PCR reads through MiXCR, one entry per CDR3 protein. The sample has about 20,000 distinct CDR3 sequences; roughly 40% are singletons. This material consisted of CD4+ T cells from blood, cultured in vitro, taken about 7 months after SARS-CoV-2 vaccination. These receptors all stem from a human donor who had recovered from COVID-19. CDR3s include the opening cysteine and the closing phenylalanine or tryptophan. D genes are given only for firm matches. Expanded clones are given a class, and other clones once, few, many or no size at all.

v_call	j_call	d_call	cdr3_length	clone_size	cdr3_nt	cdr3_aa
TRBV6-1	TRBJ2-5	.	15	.	TGTGCCAGCAGAACTACCCTAAATCAAGAAGAGACCCAGTACTTC	CASRTTLNQEETQYF
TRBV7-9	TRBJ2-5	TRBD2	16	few	TGTGCCAGCAGCTTCGGACTAGCGGGGGTTTCAGAGACCCAGTACTTC	CASSFGLAGVSETQYF
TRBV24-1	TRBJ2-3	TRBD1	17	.	TGTGCCACCAGTGATTGGGGCACAGGGGGAAGGAGAGATACGCAGTATTTT	CATSDWGTGGRRDTQYF
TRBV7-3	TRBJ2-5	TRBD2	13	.	TGTGCCAGCAGCTCCACTAGCGGGGGGACCCAGTACTTC	CASSSTSGGTQYF
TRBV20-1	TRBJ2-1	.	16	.	TGCAGTGCCGCGGGGGTCTCTGCGAGGGGGAACAATGAGCAGTTCTTC	CSAAGVSARGNNEQFF
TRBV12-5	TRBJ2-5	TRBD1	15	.	TGTGCTAGTGGTTCCCTGACAGGGTTCCAAGAGACCCAGTACTTC	CASGSLTGFQETQYF
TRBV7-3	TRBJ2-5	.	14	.	TGTGCCAGCAGCTTAGGGGCAGGCAGCGAGACCCAGTACTTC	CASSLGAGSETQYF
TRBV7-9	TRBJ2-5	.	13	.	TGTGCCAGCAGCTTGGGCAGCCAAGAGACCCAGTACTTC	CASSLGSQETQYF
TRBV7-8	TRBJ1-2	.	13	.	TGTGCCAGCAGGCCCAGGGTGGGGTGGGGCTACACCTTC	CASRPRVGWGYTF
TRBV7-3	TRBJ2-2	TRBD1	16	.	TGTGCCAGCAGCTTATTCCGGACAGGGGTGAGCGGGGAGCTGTTTTTT	CASSLFRTGVSGELFF
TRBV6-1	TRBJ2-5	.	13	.	TGTGCCAGCGGGACTGACCTGCAAGAGACCCAGTACTTC	CASGTDLQETQYF
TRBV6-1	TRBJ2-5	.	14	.	TGTGCCAGCAGTGAACTGTCAGGGTCGGGGACCCAGTACTTC	CASSELSGSGTQYF
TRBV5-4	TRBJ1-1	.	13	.	TGTGCCAGCAGCGAAACGGAGAACACTGAAGCTTTCTTT	CASSETENTEAFF
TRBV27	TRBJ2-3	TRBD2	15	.	TGTGCCAGCAGGGTAGGACTAGCGGGAGTTTATACGCAGTATTTT	CASRVGLAGVYTQYF
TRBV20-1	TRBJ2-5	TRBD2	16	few	TGCAGTGCTAGAGATTGGGCTAGCGGGAGACGAGAGACCCAGTACTTC	CSARDWASGRRETQYF
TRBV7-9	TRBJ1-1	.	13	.	TGTGCCAGCAGCTTTGTTGAGAACACTGAAGCTTTCTTT	CASSFVENTEAFF
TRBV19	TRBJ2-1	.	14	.	TGTGCCAGTAGTATCGAGATAGGGGTCCATGAGCAGTTCTTC	CASSIEIGVHEQFF
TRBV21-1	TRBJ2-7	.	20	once	TGTGCCAGCAGCAAAGATGGTCCAGGGGGACGGCTAGCGGGAAGTAGCGAGCAGTACTTC	CASSKDGPGGRLAGSSEQYF
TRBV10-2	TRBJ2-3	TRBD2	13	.	TGCGCCAGCAGCGGGGGGACTAGCCGTACGCAGTATTTT	CASSGGTSRTQYF
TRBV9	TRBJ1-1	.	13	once	TGTGCCAGCAGCCTCGACAGAGACACTGAAGCTTTCTTT	CASSLDRDTEAFF
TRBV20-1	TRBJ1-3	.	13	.	TGCAGTGCTTCCTCGGGTTCTGGAAACACCATATATTTT	CSASSGSGNTIYF
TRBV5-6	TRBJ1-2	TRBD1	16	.	TGTGCCAGCAGCAGAGGGACAGGGGGATCCTGGCGGGGCTACACCTTC	CASSRGTGGSWRGYTF
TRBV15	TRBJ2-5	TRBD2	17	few	TGTGCCACCAGCAGAGACGGGCTAGCGGGAGGGTTTGAGACCCAGTACTTC	CATSRDGLAGGFETQYF
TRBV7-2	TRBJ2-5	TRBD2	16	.	TGTGCCAGCAGCCCTCTCTCTAGCGGCCCCCAAGAGACCCAGTACTTC	CASSPLSSGPQETQYF
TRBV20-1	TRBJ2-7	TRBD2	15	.	TGCAGTGTGCGGGAGCCGACTAGCGGTACCTACGAGCAGTACTTC	CSVREPTSGTYEQYF
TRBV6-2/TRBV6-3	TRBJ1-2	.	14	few	TGTGCCAGCAGTCGAGGACCGGACTCCTATGGCTACACCTTC	CASSRGPDSYGYTF
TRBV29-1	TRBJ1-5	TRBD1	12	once	TGCAGCGCCAAGACAGGGGATCAGCCCCAGCATTTT	CSAKTGDQPQHF
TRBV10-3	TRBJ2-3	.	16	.	TGTGCCATCAGGGATTTAAGTGGGGCGCGACCAGATACGCAGTATTTT	CAIRDLSGARPDTQYF
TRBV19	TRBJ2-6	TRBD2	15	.	TGTGCCAGTAGAGCAGCGGGGACCGGGGCCAACGTCCTGACTTTC	CASRAAGTGANVLTF
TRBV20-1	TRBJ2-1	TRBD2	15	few	TGCAGTGCTAGCTCCGAGCGGGGGGCCCCTAGTGAGCAGTTCTTC	CSASSERGAPSEQFF
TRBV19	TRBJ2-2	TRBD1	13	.	TGTGCCAGTAGTTCGGACAGGGGTCTGGAGCTGTTTTTT	CASSSDRGLELFF
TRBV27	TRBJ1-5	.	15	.	TGTGCCAGCAGTTTAGGGGCGGGGGAGTTGGGCCCCCAGCATTTT	CASSLGAGELGPQHF
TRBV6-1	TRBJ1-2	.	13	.	TGTGCCAGCCTGACCCCTCAGGTTTATGGCTACACCTTC	CASLTPQVYGYTF
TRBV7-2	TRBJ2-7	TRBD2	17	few	TGTGCCAGCAGCTTAGTTGCTAGCGGGTACAGCTCCTACGAGCAGTACTTC	CASSLVASGYSSYEQYF
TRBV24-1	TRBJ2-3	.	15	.	TGTGCCACCAGTGATCTCGGGACTAGCACAGATACGCAGTATTTT	CATSDLGTSTDTQYF
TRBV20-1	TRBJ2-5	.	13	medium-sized	TGCAGTGCTGGAGGGGCATCACGGGAGACCCAGTACTTC	CSAGGASRETQYF
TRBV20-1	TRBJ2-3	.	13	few	TGCAGTGCTAGAGATCCTAACGCAGATACGCAGTATTTT	CSARDPNADTQYF
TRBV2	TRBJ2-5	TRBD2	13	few	TGTGCCAGCAGTGACGTAGCGGGGGAGACCCAGTACTTC	CASSDVAGETQYF